The clone carrying this T cell receptor beta chain was counted a few times. Its specificity is not known. V was clipped by 3 bases and J by 2 bases; unmatched bases: 5. The CDR3 loop spans 16 amino acids. Per the germline V gene, CDR1 is SGHDN and CDR2 is FVKESK. The sample originates from a study of neoadjuvant anti-PD-1 for oral cavity cancer. Looking at the study overall: Around day 43, patients without progression received a fourth nivolumab dose before surgery. The study's findings and limits: Higher pretreatment blood Treg/Th17 ratios correlated with higher pretreatment blood and lower post-treatment tumor TCRbeta clonality.

The patients had HPV-negative, locally advanced oral cavity squamous cell carcinoma. TCRdb's copy holds only in-frame clones and misses some; the assay was immunoSEQ multiplex PCR. Of 15,000 to 20,000 clones in the sample, roughly 78% were seen once. The clonotype comes from a person between 40 and 85 years old with oral cavity squamous cell carcinoma. Sample: PBMCs, taken before nivolumab (anti-PD-1) treatment. The chain recombines TRBV14 with TRBJ1-2; 11 bases align to TRBD1. The CDR3 is CASSHWTGGDNYGYTF. CDR3 coding DNA: TGTGCCAGCAGCCACTGGACAGGGGGCGACAACTATGGCTACACCTTC. Complete variable domain (other parts from reference TRBV14 and TRBJ1-2): EAGVTQFPSHSVIEKGQTVTLRCDPISGHDNLYWYRRVMGKEIKFLLHFVKESKQDESGMPNNRFLAERTGGTYSTLKVQPAELEDSGVYFCASSHWTGGDNYGYTFGSGTRLTVV.